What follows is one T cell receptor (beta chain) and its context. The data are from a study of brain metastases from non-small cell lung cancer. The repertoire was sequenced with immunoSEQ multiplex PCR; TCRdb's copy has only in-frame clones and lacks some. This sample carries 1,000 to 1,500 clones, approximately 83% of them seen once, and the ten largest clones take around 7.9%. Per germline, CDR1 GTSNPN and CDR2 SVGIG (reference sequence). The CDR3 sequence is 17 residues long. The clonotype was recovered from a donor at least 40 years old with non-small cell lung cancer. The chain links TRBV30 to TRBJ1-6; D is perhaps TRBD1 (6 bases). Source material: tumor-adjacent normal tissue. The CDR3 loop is CATTGTMNGRSGSPLHF. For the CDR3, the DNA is TGTGCTACAACAGGGACTATGAACGGACGATCGGGTTCACCCCTCCACTTT.